A selection of T cell receptor beta chains follows, all from one sample in a study of shared clonotypes between healthy human individuals. The method was immunoSEQ multiplex PCR; TCRdb's version includes in-frame clones alone and lacks a portion of them. Seen here are over 2 million clones, 85% to 95% observed once, and the top ten hold approximately 0.41%. The sequenced sample consisted of naive CD4+ T cells from PBMCs. These receptors originate from a man aged 18 to 35 in good health. Some clones in this sample may be carry-over from other donors' samples. The conserved cysteine and the conserved F or W are not part of the CDR3 here. Each record gives: V gene, J gene, CDR3 protein.

V gene: TRBV6-5
J gene: TRBJ1-1
CDR3 protein: ASSYSKGVEAF

V gene: TRBV10-3
J gene: TRBJ2-7
CDR3 protein: AIIGVEQY

V gene: TRBV28
J gene: TRBJ1-2
CDR3 protein: ASSLWTGGSYGYT

V gene: TRBV28
J gene: TRBJ2-2
CDR3 protein: ASSFGLAGNTGELF

V gene: TRBV29-1
J gene: TRBJ2-4
CDR3 protein: SVASVNIQY

V gene: TRBV18
J gene: TRBJ2-5
CDR3 protein: ASSRGLAGVETQY

V gene: TRBV7-9
J gene: TRBJ2-7
CDR3 protein: ASSRQGSYEQY

V gene: TRBV7-2
J gene: TRBJ2-7
CDR3 protein: ASNPKPPGQGTHEQY

V gene: TRBV18
J gene: TRBJ1-4
CDR3 protein: ASSPIHSLEKLF

V gene: TRBV27
J gene: TRBJ1-4
CDR3 protein: ASSLYRAGEKLF